These T cell receptor beta chains were read from a single sample in a study of blood T cells in healthy people across ages. Each CDR3 protein gets one entry after TCRdb re-called the 5' RACE reads with MiXCR. This repertoire shows 850,000 to 1,300,000 distinct CDR3 sequences, 35% to 50% found once; its top ten account for 15% to 20%. Sequenced input: blood. Source of these receptors: a woman aged 55-69 years in good health. CDR3s include the opening cysteine and the closing phenylalanine or tryptophan. D genes are given only for firm matches. Size is omitted from some rows. Given values are once, few, many or a class for expanded clones.

V	size	D	J	DNA	CDR3
TRBV7-9	-	-	TRBJ1-2	TGTGCCAGCAGCTTGGACCCTACCGACAGAAGAGATGGCTACACCTTC	CASSLDPTDRRDGYTF
TRBV28	-	-	TRBJ2-3	TGTGCCAGCAGTTTTCCGCAGTACACAGATACGCAGTATTTT	CASSFPQYTDTQYF
TRBV15	-	TRBD1	TRBJ2-5	TGTGCCACCACAAACGACAGGGCCCTGCAAGAGACCCAGTACTTC	CATTNDRALQETQYF
TRBV20-1	-	TRBD2	TRBJ2-1	TGCAGTGCTAGTGTGGGACTAGCGGGAGTGCCTCTTTTGAGTGAGCAGTTCTTC	CSASVGLAGVPLLSEQFF
TRBV2	-	-	TRBJ2-1	TGTGCCAGCATCGGTTACAATGAGCAGTTCTTC	CASIGYNEQFF
TRBV29-1	-	-	TRBJ2-7	TGCAGCGTTCAGTGGGACGAGCAGTACTTC	CSVQWDEQYF
TRBV29-1	-	-	TRBJ1-4	TGCAGCGTCGGTGATGAAAAACTGTTTTTT	CSVGDEKLFF
TRBV3-1	-	-	TRBJ1-2	TGTGCCAGCAGCCAAGGCCCGGACGATGGCTACACCTTC	CASSQGPDDGYTF
TRBV5-1	few	TRBD1	TRBJ1-2	TGCGCCAGCAGAAGGGCAGGGGGCTCAGCTAACTATGGCTACACCTTC	CASRRAGGSANYGYTF
TRBV7-2	-	-	TRBJ1-5	TGTGCCAGCAGCTTATCCGCGGGGATCAATCAGCCCCAGCATTTT	CASSLSAGINQPQHF
TRBV5-4	-	-	TRBJ2-1	TGTGCCAGCAGCTTGGAGCGACGAAATGAGCAGTTCTTC	CASSLERRNEQFF
TRBV7-9	-	TRBD1	TRBJ2-7	TGTGCCAGCAGCTCTACAGGGGGTTCCTCCTACGAGCAGTACTTC	CASSSTGGSSYEQYF
TRBV6-5	-	TRBD2	TRBJ2-5	TGTGCCAGCACCGGCGGGAGGGTGCAGTACTTC	CASTGGRVQYF
TRBV29-1	once	-	TRBJ1-1	TGCAGCGCCTCCGAGGGGGGGCTTAGCACTGAAACTTTCTTT	CSASEGGLSTETFF
TRBV11-2	-	TRBD1	TRBJ1-4	TGTGCCAGCAGACCAGGGAGGGGGCGAGCAACTAATGAAAAACTGTTTTTT	CASRPGRGRATNEKLFF
TRBV9	-	-	TRBJ2-7	TGTGCCAGCAAGGGAGGGACAGCGCGAGACTACAATGAGCAGTACTTC	CASKGGTARDYNEQYF
TRBV6-1	-	TRBD2	TRBJ2-2	TGTGCCAGCAGTGAAAACGGACTAGCGGTATCCACCGGGGAGCTGTTTTTT	CASSENGLAVSTGELFF
TRBV6-5	-	-	TRBJ2-7	TGTGCCCGCAGTTACTTAGGAGGGATCGAGCAGTACTTC	CARSYLGGIEQYF
TRBV20-1	-	TRBD1	TRBJ1-2	TGCAGTGCTGGGGCCTATCCCGAGACAGGGCCTGGCTACACCTTC	CSAGAYPETGPGYTF
TRBV29-1	once	TRBD2	TRBJ2-5	TGCAGCGTTGACACTAGCGGGAATGAGCAGTACTTC	CSVDTSGNEQYF
TRBV20-1	-	TRBD2	TRBJ2-7	TGCAGTGCCCGGCGGGGGGGAAACTACGAGCAGTACTTC	CSARRGGNYEQYF
TRBV2	-	TRBD2	TRBJ2-3	TGTGCCAGCAGTGACGGGGGGGGCACAGATACGCAGTATTTT	CASSDGGGTDTQYF
TRBV15	-	TRBD1	TRBJ1-1	TGTGCCACCAGCAGAGGGACAGGGATGCCTGAAGCTTTCTTT	CATSRGTGMPEAFF
TRBV6-5	-	-	TRBJ2-5	TGTGCCAGCAGTTTCAGCGGAACCTGGGGCCAAGAGACCCAGTACTTC	CASSFSGTWGQETQYF
TRBV20-1	once	-	TRBJ2-1	TGCAGTGCTATCCCAGGTGGGACAAATGAGCAGTTCTTC	CSAIPGGTNEQFF
TRBV20-1	-	-	TRBJ2-7	TGCAGTGCTAGGCACCCGGGACAACCCTACGAGCAGTACTTC	CSARHPGQPYEQYF
TRBV29-1	few	-	TRBJ1-1	TGCAGCGTTGAATTTCCGACGGACAGGAACACTGAAGCTTTCTTT	CSVEFPTDRNTEAFF
TRBV29-1	many	-	TRBJ2-3	TGCAGCGTTGTCGCAGGAACAGATACGCAGTATTTT	CSVVAGTDTQYF
TRBV7-9	-	TRBD2	TRBJ2-3	TGTGCCAGCAGCTTGAGGGCCCCGGGACTAGCGGTGATGAGCACAGATACGCAGTATTTT	CASSLRAPGLAVMSTDTQYF
TRBV4-1	-	TRBD2	TRBJ2-5	TGCGCCAGCAGCCAAGAAGGGTTCCCGGGACTAGCGGGGGTAAGCAATGAGCAGTACTTC	CASSQEGFPGLAGVSNEQYF
TRBV25-1	-	-	TRBJ1-6	TGTGCCAGCAGTGAGACAGTCGATAATTCACCCCTCCACTTT	CASSETVDNSPLHF
TRBV9	few	-	TRBJ1-5	TGTGCCAGCAACCGGGACTCCGACGGCAATCAGCCCCAGCATTTT	CASNRDSDGNQPQHF
TRBV20-1	-	-	TRBJ2-3	TGCAGTGCCCAGCGGGCCAGGAGAGTAGCAGATACGCAGTATTTT	CSAQRARRVADTQYF
TRBV7-2	-	-	TRBJ1-5	TGTGCCAGCAGCTTAGTGGAGAAGCCCCAGCATTTT	CASSLVEKPQHF
TRBV10-3	-	TRBD1	TRBJ2-7	TGTGCCATCAGTGAGGGGTCAGGGGGATCCTACGAGCAGTACTTC	CAISEGSGGSYEQYF
TRBV20-1	few	-	TRBJ2-5	TGCAGTGCTGCTAAAGAGACCCAGTACTTC	CSAAKETQYF
TRBV2	-	-	TRBJ2-4	TGTGCCAGCGAACCTGGGGGCAAAAACATTCAGTACTTC	CASEPGGKNIQYF
TRBV20-1	-	TRBD2	TRBJ2-5	TGCAGTGCTAGAGTGGAGAGGGCGGGAGAGACCAAGTTCCAAGAGACCCAGTACTTC	CSARVERAGETKFQETQYF
TRBV24-1	-	-	TRBJ2-1	TGTGCCACCAGTGTGGACTGGGCGGGTTACAATGAGCAGTTCTTC	CATSVDWAGYNEQFF
TRBV6-5	-	-	TRBJ2-3	TGTGCCAGCAGTTACTCGATTGAGGCGGAAACGCAGTATTTT	CASSYSIEAETQYF
TRBV4-1	few	-	TRBJ2-3	TGCGCCAGCAGCCTAGGCCCGGGAGCGGTTAGAGATACGCAGTATTTT	CASSLGPGAVRDTQYF
TRBV12-3/TRBV12-4	many	-	TRBJ2-3	TGTGCCAGCAGTCGAGGGGCTGGCACAGATACGCAGTATTTT	CASSRGAGTDTQYF
TRBV5-1	-	-	TRBJ2-7	TGCGCCAACAGCTTGAACGGGAATCCTTCCTACGAGCAGTACTTC	CANSLNGNPSYEQYF
TRBV20-1	-	TRBD1	TRBJ1-4	TGCAGTGCCGCAGGGGGGGAAAAACTGTTTTTT	CSAAGGEKLFF
TRBV20-1	-	-	TRBJ2-6	TGCAGTGCTAGAGATTGGGGAGACAGCTCCTCTGGGGCCAACGTCCTGACTTTC	CSARDWGDSSSGANVLTF
TRBV6-6	few	-	TRBJ2-3	TGTGCCAGAACTTTTGTAGATACGCAGTATTTT	CARTFVDTQYF
TRBV7-7	-	-	TRBJ2-3	TGTGCCAGCAGCTGGCTGGGCACAGATACGCAGTATTTT	CASSWLGTDTQYF
TRBV28	-	TRBD1	TRBJ2-6	TGTGCCAGCAGTATTTCAGGGGGCCCCGGAGCGGGGGCCAACGTCCTGACTTTC	CASSISGGPGAGANVLTF
TRBV30	few	-	TRBJ2-5	TGTGCCCAAACGGGTATACAAGAGACCCAGTACTTC	CAQTGIQETQYF
TRBV5-1	few	-	TRBJ2-5	TGCGCCAGCAGGGAGGGATGGACCTGGGAGACCCAGTACTTC	CASREGWTWETQYF
TRBV6-5	few	TRBD2	TRBJ2-3	TGTGCCAGCAGGATAGCGGGAGGGTACAATGAGCAGTATTTT	CASRIAGGYNEQYF
TRBV6-5	few	TRBD1	TRBJ1-2	TGTGCCAGCAGTTACGAGATTGCAGGGGGCCTCTATGGCTACACCTTC	CASSYEIAGGLYGYTF
TRBV20-1	-	-	TRBJ2-1	TGCAGTGCTAGAGATTCCAGGGGCGGATCCTCCTACAATGAGCAGTTCTTC	CSARDSRGGSSYNEQFF
TRBV5-6	-	TRBD1	TRBJ2-7	TGTGCCAGCAGCCGGGGGACAGGGAAAAGGTCCGAGCAGTACTTC	CASSRGTGKRSEQYF